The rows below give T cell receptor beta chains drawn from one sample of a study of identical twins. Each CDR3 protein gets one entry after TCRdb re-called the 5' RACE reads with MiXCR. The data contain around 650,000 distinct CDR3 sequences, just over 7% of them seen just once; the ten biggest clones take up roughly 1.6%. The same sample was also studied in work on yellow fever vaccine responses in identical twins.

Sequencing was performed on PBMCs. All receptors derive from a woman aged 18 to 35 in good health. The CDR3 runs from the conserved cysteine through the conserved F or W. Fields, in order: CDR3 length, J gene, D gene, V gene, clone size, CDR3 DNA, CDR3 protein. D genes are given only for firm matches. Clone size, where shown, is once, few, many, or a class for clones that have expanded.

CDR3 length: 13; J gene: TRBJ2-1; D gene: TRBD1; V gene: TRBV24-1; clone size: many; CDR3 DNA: TGTGCCACCAGTGACCCAGGGGGCGGTGAGCAGTTCTTC; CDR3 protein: CATSDPGGGEQFF
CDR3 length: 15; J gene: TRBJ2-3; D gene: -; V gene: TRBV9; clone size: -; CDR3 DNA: TGTGCCAGCAGCGTAGTCGGAAGAGTGTCAGATACGCAGTATTTT; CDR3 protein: CASSVVGRVSDTQYF
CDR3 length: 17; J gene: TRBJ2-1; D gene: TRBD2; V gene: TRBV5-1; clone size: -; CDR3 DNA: TGCGCCAGCACCGGACTAGCGGGAGGGCCATCCTACAATGAGCAGTTCTTC; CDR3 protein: CASTGLAGGPSYNEQFF
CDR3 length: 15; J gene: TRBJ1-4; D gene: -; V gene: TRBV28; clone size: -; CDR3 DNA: TGTGCCAGCAGTTTTCGGTCGCCGTCTAATGAAAAACTGTTTTTT; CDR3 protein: CASSFRSPSNEKLFF
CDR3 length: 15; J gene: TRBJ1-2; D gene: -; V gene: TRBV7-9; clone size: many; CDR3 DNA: TGTGCCAGCAGCCTAGACGGCAGGGGCCCCATTGGCTACACCTTC; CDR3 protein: CASSLDGRGPIGYTF
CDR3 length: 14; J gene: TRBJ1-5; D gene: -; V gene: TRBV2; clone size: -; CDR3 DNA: TGTGCCAGCAGACAGGATCTTAGCAATCAGCCCCAGCATTTT; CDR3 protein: CASRQDLSNQPQHF
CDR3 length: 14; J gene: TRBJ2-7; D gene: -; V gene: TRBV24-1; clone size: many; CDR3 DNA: TGTGCCACCAGTGCCGACCACCCGCCCTACGAGCAGTACTTC; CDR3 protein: CATSADHPPYEQYF
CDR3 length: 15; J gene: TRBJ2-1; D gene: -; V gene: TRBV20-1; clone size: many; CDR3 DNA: TGCAGTGCTAGACCTACCGAGAGCTCCTACAATGAGCAGTTCTTC; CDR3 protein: CSARPTESSYNEQFF
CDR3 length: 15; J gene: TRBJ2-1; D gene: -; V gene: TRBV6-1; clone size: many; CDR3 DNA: TGTGCCAGCAGTGAAGCAGGGCTAACCTACAATGAGCAGTTCTTC; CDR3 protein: CASSEAGLTYNEQFF
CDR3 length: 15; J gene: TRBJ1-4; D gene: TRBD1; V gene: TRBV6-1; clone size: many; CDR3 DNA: TGTGCCAGCAGTGCCGGGACAGGGGGTAATGAAAAACTGTTTTTT; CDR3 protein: CASSAGTGGNEKLFF
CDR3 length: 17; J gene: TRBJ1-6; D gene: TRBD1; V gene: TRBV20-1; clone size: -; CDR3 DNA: TGCAGTGCGGATCCCGGACAGGCGAGCTCCTATAATTCACCCCTCCACTTT; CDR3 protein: CSADPGQASSYNSPLHF